The present entry profiles one T cell receptor (beta chain) with its context. In this sample, this clonotype turned up a few times. The antigen it recognizes is unknown. Base quality data are lacking; no much larger clone is found one base away. The sample comes from a study of response to subunit inactivated influenza vaccine (dated 2018 in TCRdb). Background on the whole study: Deep quantitative profiling of the T cell receptor repertoire was used in the study to follow responses to a trivalent subunit inactivated influenza vaccine. Results and caveats for the whole study, not just this receptor: According to the authors, only a limited number of new T cells may be recruited by each seasonal influenza vaccination.

From a lookup of the germline V gene, CDR1 and CDR2 are MDHEN and SYDVKM. The CDR3 numbers 14 residues from cysteine through phenylalanine. The CDR3 DNA has 42 bases and is translated from base 1. V is cut by 2 bases and J by 3 bases, and the space between the germline ends is 11 bases. The receptor library was made with RT-PCR. The sequencer was an Illumina HiSeq 2500. Clones were called with MiXCR by TCRdb after fastp trimmed the public reads at Q25, and only in-frame beta chains were retained. Each CDR3 protein appears once, grouped with its most common genes and DNA. A total of some 800,000 distinct CDR3 sequences appear in this sample, 21% of them only once. Together, the top ten hold roughly 10% of the sample.

The source is a man between 45 and 60 years old who received an inactivated influenza vaccine. Donor details come from another sample of the same person, matched by shared clones. The sample here was PBMCs from blood, taken around 5 days after vaccination. The chain couples TRBV28 to TRBJ2-7, and TRBD1 may be the D gene, going by 6 matching bases. Here is the DNA: TGTGCCAGCAGTTTAGGGACAAGGGGCTACGAGCAGTACTTC. It is translated as CASSLGTRGYEQYF.